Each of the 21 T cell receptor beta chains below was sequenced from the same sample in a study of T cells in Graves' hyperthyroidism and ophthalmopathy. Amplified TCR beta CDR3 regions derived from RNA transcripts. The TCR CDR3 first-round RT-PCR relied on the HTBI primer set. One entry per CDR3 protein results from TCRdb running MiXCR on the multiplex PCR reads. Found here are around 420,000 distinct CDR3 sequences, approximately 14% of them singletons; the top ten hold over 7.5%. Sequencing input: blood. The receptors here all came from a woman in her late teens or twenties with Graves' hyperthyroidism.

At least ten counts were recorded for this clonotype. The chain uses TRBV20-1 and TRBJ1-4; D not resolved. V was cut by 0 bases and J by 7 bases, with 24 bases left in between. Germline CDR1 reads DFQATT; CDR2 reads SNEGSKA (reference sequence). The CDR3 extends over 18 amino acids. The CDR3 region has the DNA TGCAGTGCTAGAGACCCCAGCGCAGTGGTCGGCGGGATTGAAAAACTGTTTTTT. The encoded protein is CSARDPSAVVGGIEKLFF.

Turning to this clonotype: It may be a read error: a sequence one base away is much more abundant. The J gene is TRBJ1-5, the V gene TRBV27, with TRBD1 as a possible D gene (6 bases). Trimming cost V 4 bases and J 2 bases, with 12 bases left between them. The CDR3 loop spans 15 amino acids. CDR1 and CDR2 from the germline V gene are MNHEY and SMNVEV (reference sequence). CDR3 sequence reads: CASSYNRVGNQPQHF. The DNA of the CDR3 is TGTGCCAGCAGTTACAACAGGGTTGGCAATCAGCCCCAGCATTTT.

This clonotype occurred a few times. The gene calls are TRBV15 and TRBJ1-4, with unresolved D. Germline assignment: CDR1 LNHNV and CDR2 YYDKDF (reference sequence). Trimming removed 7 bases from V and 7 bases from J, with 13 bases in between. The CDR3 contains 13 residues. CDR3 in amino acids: CATTPRAVEKLFF. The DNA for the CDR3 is TGTGCCACCACCCCGAGGGCAGTTGAAAAACTGTTTTTT.

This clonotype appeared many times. DNA for the CDR3: TGTGCCAGCAGCTTGGCGACCCCAGAGACCCAGTACTTC. Residues: CASSLATPETQYF. The rearrangement uses TRBV5-6 and TRBJ2-5; no firm D call. V was clipped by 0 bases and J by 4 bases, with 7 bases between them. Germline V gives CDR1 SGHDT, CDR2 YYEEEE. CDR3 length: 13 residues.

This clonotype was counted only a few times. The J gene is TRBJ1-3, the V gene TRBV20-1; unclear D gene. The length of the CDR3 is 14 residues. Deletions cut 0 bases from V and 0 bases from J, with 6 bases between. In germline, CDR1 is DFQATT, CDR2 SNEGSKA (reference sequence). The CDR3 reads CSARELSSGNTIYF. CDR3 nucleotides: TGCAGTGCTAGAGAACTGAGCTCTGGAAACACCATATATTTT.

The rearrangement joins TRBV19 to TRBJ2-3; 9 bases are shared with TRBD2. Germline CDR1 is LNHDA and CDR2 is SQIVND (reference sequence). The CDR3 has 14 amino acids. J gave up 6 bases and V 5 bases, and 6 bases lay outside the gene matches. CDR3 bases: TGTGCCAGTAGTCCGCTTAGCGGGAGCGATACGCAGTATTTT. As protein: CASSPLSGSDTQYF.

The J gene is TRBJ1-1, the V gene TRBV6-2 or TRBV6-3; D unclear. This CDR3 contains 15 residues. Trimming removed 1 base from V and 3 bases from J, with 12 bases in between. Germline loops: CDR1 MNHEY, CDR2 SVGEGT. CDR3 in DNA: TGTGCCAGCAGTTACTTGCCGGGAAGGGACACTGAAGCTTTCTTT. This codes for CASSYLPGRDTEAFF.

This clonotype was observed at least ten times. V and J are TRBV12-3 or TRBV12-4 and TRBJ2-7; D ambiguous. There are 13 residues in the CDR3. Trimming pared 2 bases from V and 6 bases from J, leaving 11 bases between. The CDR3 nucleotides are TGTGCCAGCAGTTTAACGCTGCCTCTCGAGCAGTACTTC. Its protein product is CASSLTLPLEQYF.

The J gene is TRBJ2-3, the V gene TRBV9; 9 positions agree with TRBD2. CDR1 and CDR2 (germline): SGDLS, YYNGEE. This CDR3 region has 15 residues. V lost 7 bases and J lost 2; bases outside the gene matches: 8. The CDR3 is CASSKGGGATDTQYF. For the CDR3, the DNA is TGTGCCAGCTCAAAGGGCGGGGGGGCCACAGATACGCAGTATTTT.

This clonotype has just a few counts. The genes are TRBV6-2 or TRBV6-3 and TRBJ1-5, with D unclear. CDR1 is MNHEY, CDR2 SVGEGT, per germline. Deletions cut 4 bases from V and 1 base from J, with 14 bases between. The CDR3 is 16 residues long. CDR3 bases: TGTGCCAGCAGTTCCCATACCGACGGAAGCAATCAGCCCCAGCATTTT. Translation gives CASSSHTDGSNQPQHF.

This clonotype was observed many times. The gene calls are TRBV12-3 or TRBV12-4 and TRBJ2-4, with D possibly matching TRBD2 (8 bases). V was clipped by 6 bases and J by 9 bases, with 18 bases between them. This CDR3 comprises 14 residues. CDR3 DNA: TGTGCCAGCAGGCCGGGAGGGGGCGCGTCCATTCAGTACTTC. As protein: CASRPGGGASIQYF.

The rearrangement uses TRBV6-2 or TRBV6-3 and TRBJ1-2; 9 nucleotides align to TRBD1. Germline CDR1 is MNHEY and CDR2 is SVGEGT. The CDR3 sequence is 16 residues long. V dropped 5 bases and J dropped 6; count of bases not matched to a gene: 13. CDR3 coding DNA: TGTGCCAGCAGTACTAACCGGGACAGGGAAGAGGATGGCTACACCTTC. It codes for CASSTNRDREEDGYTF.

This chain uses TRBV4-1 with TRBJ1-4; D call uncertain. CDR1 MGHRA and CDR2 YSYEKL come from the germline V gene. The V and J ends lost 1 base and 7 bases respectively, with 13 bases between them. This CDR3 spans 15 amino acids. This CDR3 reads CASSQAGIRGEKLFF. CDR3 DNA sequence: TGCGCCAGCAGCCAAGCCGGTATTCGCGGTGAAAAACTGTTTTTT.

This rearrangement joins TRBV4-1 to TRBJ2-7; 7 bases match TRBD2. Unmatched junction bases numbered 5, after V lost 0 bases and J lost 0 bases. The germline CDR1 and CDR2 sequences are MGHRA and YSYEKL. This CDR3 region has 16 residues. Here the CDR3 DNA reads TGCGCCAGCAGCCAAGACAGCGGGACCACCTCCTACGAGCAGTACTTC. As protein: CASSQDSGTTSYEQYF.

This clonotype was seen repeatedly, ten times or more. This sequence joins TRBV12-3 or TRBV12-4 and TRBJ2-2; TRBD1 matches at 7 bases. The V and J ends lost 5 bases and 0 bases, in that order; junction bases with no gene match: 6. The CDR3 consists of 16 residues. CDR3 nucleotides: TGTGCCAGCAGTCCGGGACAGATTCCGAACACCGGGGAGCTGTTTTTT. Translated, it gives CASSPGQIPNTGELFF.

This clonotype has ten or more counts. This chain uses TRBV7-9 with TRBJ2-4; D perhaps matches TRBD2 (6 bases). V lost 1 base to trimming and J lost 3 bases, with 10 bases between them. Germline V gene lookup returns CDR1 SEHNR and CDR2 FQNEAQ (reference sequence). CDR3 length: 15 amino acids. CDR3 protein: CASSLVRGNKNIQYF. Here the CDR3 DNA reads TGTGCCAGCAGCTTAGTACGGGGGAACAAAAACATTCAGTACTTC.

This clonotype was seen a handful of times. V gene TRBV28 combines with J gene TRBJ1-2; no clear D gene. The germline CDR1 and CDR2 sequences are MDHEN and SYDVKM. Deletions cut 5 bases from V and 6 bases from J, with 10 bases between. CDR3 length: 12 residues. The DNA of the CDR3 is TGTGCCAGCAGTCCGACGCCCCATGGCTACACCTTC. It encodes CASSPTPHGYTF.

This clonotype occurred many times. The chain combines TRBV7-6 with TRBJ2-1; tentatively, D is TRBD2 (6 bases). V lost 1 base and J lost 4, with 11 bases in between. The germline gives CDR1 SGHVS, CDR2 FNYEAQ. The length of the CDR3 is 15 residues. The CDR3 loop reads CASSLEASVYNEQFF. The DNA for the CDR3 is TGTGCCAGCAGCTTAGAGGCTAGCGTTTACAATGAGCAGTTCTTC.

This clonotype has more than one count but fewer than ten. CDR3 residues: CAISENTGAQHF. The CDR3 region has the DNA TGTGCCATCAGTGAGAATACAGGGGCCCAGCATTTT. The V gene is TRBV10-3, the J gene TRBJ1-5, with TRBD1 matching 7 bases. Unmatched junction bases numbered 3, after V lost 2 bases and J lost 11 bases. CDR1 ENHRY and CDR2 SYGVKD come from the germline V gene. The CDR3 length is 12 residues.

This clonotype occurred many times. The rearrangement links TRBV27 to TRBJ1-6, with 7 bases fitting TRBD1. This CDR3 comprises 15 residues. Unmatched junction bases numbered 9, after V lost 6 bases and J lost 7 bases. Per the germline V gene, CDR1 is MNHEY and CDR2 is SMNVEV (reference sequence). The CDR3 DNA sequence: TGTGCCAGCAGGGTTCGGGGACAGCTAAATTCACCCCTCCACTTT. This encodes CASRVRGQLNSPLHF.

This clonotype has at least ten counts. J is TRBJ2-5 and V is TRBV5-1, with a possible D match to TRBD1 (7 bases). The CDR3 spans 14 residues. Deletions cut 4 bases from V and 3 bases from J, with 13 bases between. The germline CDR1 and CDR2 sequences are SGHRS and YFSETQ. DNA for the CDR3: TGCGCCAGCAGCGCGGGGACAGAAGAAGAGACCCAGTACTTC. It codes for CASSAGTEEETQYF.